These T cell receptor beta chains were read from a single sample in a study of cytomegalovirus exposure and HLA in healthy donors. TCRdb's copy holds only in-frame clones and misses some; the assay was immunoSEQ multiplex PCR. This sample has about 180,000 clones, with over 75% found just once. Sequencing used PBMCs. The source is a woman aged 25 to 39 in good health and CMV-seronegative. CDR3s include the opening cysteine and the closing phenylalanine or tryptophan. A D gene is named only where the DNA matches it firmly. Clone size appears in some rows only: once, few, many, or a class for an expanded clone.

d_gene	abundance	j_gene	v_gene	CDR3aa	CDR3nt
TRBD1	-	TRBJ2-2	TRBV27	CASRTWGQGLTGELFF	TGTGCCAGCAGAACATGGGGACAGGGGCTAACCGGGGAGCTGTTTTTT
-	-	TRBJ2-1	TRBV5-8	CASSFGAYNEQFF	TGTGCCAGCAGCTTTGGAGCCTACAATGAGCAGTTCTTC
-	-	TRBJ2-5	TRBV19	CASSFTGTQETQYF	TGTGCCAGTAGTTTCACAGGGACACAAGAGACCCAGTACTTC
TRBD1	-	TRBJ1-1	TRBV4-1	CASREQGRNMNTEAFF	TGCGCCAGTCGAGAACAGGGGAGAAACATGAACACTGAAGCTTTCTTT
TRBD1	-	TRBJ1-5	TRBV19	CASRRGTGGNQPQHF	TGTGCCAGTAGACGTGGGACAGGGGGGAATCAGCCCCAGCATTTT
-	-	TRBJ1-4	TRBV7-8	CASSLWGGLGEKLFF	TGTGCCAGCAGCTTATGGGGAGGCCTTGGTGAAAAACTGTTTTTT
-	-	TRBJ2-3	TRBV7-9	CASSLGADTQYF	TGTGCCAGCAGCTTAGGAGCGGATACGCAGTATTTT
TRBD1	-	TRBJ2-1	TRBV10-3	CAISPGQNYNEQFF	TGTGCCATCTCCCCGGGACAGAATTACAATGAGCAGTTCTTC
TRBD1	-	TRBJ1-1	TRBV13	CASSPRQGAVNTEAFF	TGTGCCAGCAGCCCGCGACAGGGGGCTGTGAACACTGAAGCTTTCTTT
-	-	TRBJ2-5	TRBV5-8	CASSLAGRTEETQYF	TGTGCCAGCAGCTTGGCCGGGAGGACAGAAGAGACCCAGTACTTC
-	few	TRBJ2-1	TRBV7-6	CASSFNAGGAYNEQFF	TGTGCCAGCAGCTTCAACGCCGGGGGAGCCTACAATGAGCAGTTCTTC
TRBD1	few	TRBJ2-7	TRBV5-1	CASSRYLQGSTYEQYF	TGCGCCAGCAGCCGTTACTTACAGGGGTCTACCTACGAGCAGTACTTC
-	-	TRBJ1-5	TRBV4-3	CASSQDRIVGRNQPQHF	TGCGCCAGCAGCCAAGATCGCATAGTGGGGCGCAATCAGCCCCAGCATTTT
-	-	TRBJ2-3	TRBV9	CASSVGPGSRTDTQYF	TGTGCCAGCAGCGTAGGCCCCGGGTCGAGGACAGATACGCAGTATTTT
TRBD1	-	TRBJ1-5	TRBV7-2	CASSPDRDRGQPQHF	TGTGCCAGCAGCCCAGACCGGGACAGGGGGCAGCCCCAGCATTTT
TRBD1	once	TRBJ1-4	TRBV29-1	CSEADRVWEKLFF	TGCAGTGAAGCGGACAGGGTTTGGGAAAAACTGTTTTTT
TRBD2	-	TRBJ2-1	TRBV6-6	CASSPSRIAGSNEQFF	TGTGCCAGCAGCCCTTCCCGGATAGCGGGGTCCAATGAGCAGTTCTTC
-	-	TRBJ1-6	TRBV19	CASALQGPTGSPLHF	TGTGCCAGTGCACTACAGGGTCCGACGGGGTCACCCCTCCACTTT
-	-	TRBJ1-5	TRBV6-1	CASSGDTSNQPQHF	TGTGCCAGCAGCGGGGACACGAGCAATCAGCCCCAGCATTTT
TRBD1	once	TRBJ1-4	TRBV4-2	CASSQVGTEEKLFF	TGTGCCAGCAGCCAAGTCGGGACAGAGGAAAAACTGTTTTTT
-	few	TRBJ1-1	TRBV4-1	CASSQDRNTEAFF	TGCGCCAGCAGCCAAGACAGGAACACTGAAGCTTTCTTT
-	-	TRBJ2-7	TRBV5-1	CASSLSRGSYEQYF	TGCGCCAGCAGCTTGAGTAGGGGTTCCTACGAGCAGTACTTC
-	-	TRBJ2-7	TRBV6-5	CASSYSGTPDYYEQYF	TGTGCCAGCAGTTACTCCGGGACACCTGATTACTACGAGCAGTACTTC
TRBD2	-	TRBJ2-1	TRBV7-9	CASTTTGGGTTYYNEQFF	TGTGCCAGCACCACAACAGGAGGAGGGACTACCTACTACAATGAGCAGTTCTTC
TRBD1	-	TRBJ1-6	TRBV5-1	CASSFRDSYNSPLHF	TGCGCCAGCAGCTTCCGGGACAGCTATAATTCACCCCTCCACTTT
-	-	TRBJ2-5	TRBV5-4	CASSEPTQQETQYF	TGTGCCAGCAGTGAGCCTACGCAACAAGAGACCCAGTACTTC
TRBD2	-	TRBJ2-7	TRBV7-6	CASSLVRGGEQYF	TGTGCCAGCAGCTTAGTACGGGGGGGCGAGCAGTACTTC
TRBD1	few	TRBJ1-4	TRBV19	CASSLGQGIFGEKLFF	TGTGCCAGTAGTCTGGGACAGGGGATCTTTGGCGAAAAACTGTTTTTT
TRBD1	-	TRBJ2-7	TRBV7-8	CASSKGQGYEQYF	TGTGCCAGCAGCAAGGGACAGGGCTACGAGCAGTACTTC
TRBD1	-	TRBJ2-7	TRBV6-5	CASRETGRGEQYF	TGTGCCAGCAGAGAGACAGGGAGAGGCGAGCAGTACTTC
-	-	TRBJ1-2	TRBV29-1	CSVRGGPGTDGYTF	TGCAGCGTACGGGGGGGACCCGGGACGGATGGCTACACCTTC
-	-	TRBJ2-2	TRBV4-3	CASSQVGGLNTGELFF	TGCGCCAGCAGCCAAGTGGGGGGGCTAAACACCGGGGAGCTGTTTTTT
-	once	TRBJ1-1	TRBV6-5	CASRLATGKEAFF	TGTGCCAGCAGGCTTGCGACGGGGAAAGAAGCTTTCTTT
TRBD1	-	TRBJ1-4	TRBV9	CASSVDEGANEKLFF	TGTGCCAGCAGCGTAGATGAGGGGGCGAATGAAAAACTGTTTTTT
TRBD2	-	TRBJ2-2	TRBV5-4	CASNPGGFTGELFF	TGTGCCAGCAATCCGGGGGGATTCACCGGGGAGCTGTTTTTT
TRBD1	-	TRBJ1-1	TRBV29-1	CSVGQPTGGRNTEAFF	TGCAGCGTGGGACAACCGACAGGGGGGAGGAACACTGAAGCTTTCTTT
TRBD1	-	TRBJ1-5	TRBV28	CASRRQGIGGNQPQHF	TGTGCCAGCAGAAGACAGGGGATCGGGGGCAATCAGCCCCAGCATTTT
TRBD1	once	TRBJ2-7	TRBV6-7	CASITLCDRGSYEQYF	TGTGCCAGCATTACATTATGTGACAGGGGTTCCTACGAGCAGTACTTC
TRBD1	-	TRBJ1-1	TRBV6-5	CASSYSGQFYTEAFF	TGTGCCAGCAGTTACTCGGGACAGTTCTATACTGAAGCTTTCTTT
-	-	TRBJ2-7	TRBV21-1	CASSKVKVRESGGRGFSSYEQYF	TGTGCCAGCAGCAAAGTAAAGGTAAGGGAATCGGGGGGCCGGGGGTTTAGCTCCTACGAGCAGTACTTC
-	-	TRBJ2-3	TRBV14	CASSQQGAGTQYF	TGTGCCAGCAGCCAGCAAGGGGCCGGCACGCAGTATTTT
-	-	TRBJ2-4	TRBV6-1	CASSEIRGSKNIQYF	TGTGCCAGCAGTGAAATTAGGGGATCCAAAAACATTCAGTACTTC
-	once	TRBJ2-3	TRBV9	CASGRDSHTDTQYF	TGTGCCAGCGGTCGTGACTCACACACAGATACGCAGTATTTT
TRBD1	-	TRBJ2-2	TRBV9	CASSVMRGPNTGELFF	TGTGCCAGCAGCGTTATGAGGGGGCCGAACACCGGGGAGCTGTTTTTT